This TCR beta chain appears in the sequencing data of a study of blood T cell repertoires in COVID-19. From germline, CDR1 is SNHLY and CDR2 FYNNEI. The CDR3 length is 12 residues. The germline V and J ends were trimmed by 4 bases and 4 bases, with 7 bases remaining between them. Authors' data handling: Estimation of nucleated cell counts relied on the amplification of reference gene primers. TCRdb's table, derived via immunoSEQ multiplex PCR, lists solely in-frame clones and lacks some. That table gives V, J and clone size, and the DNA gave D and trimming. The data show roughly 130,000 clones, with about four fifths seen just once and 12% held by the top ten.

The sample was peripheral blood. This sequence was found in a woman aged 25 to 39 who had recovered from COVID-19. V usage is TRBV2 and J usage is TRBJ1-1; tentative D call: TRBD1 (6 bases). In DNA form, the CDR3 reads TGTGCCAGCAGTGTACAGGGCACTGAAGCTTTCTTT. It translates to CASSVQGTEAFF.